Listed below are T cell receptor beta chains from one sample, sequenced in a study of TIL therapy for anti-PD-1-resistant metastatic lung cancer. Sequencing was performed with immunoSEQ multiplex PCR; in TCRdb, only in-frame clones are kept and a portion is missing. The table has 35,000 to 55,000 clones, 70% to 80% seen once. The sequences come from blood, collected at baseline. All receptors come from a man between 70 and 80 years old with non-small cell lung cancer. The CDR3 runs from the conserved cysteine through the conserved F or W. The order of the fields is V gene, CDR3 protein.

v_call: TRBV10-3
cdr3_aa: CAIAPGMNTEAFF

v_call: TRBV14
cdr3_aa: CASSQTSSGANVLTF

v_call: TRBV6-1
cdr3_aa: CASSVRDRVLEKLFF

v_call: TRBV27
cdr3_aa: CASSPLGQGSSEAFF

v_call: TRBV7-2
cdr3_aa: CASSRTQYTGELFF

v_call: TRBV4-3
cdr3_aa: CASSQDLVATGELFF

v_call: TRBV7-3
cdr3_aa: CASSSQGWPTDTQYF

v_call: TRBV7-3
cdr3_aa: CASSFRDTTDTQYF

v_call: TRBV6-1
cdr3_aa: CASSERGRGETQYF

v_call: TRBV7-8
cdr3_aa: CASSSPGQAYEQYF

v_call: TRBV27
cdr3_aa: CASSHNEFYEQYF

v_call: TRBV4-1
cdr3_aa: CASSQVSGGYNEQFF

v_call: TRBV5-1
cdr3_aa: CASYLNAYEQYF

v_call: TRBV6-5
cdr3_aa: CASSYSGQGAGGYTF

v_call: TRBV28
cdr3_aa: CASSVAGGRDTQYF

v_call: TRBV6-1
cdr3_aa: CASSEVPNEKLFF

v_call: TRBV21-1
cdr3_aa: CASSSPRQYF

v_call: TRBV11-3
cdr3_aa: CASSLRENTGELFF

v_call: TRBV25-1
cdr3_aa: CASSRWAEQYF

v_call: TRBV9
cdr3_aa: CASSATPGTDSPLHF

v_call: TRBV11-2
cdr3_aa: CASSIGHYYEQYF

v_call: TRBV27
cdr3_aa: CASSRTGGYYEQYF

v_call: TRBV19
cdr3_aa: CASSIIRDSTEAFF

v_call: TRBV13
cdr3_aa: CASSFLARDYEQYF

v_call: TRBV7-3
cdr3_aa: CASSLTGTYEQYF

v_call: TRBV27
cdr3_aa: CASSLSLRGSYEQYF

v_call: TRBV25-1
cdr3_aa: CASSEAGSTDTQYF

v_call: TRBV27
cdr3_aa: CASSLFGELFF

v_call: TRBV27
cdr3_aa: CASSLVYTDTQYF

v_call: TRBV5-8
cdr3_aa: CASSLRTPPEAFF

v_call: TRBV5-4
cdr3_aa: CASSLIGSAYEQYF

v_call: TRBV7-3
cdr3_aa: CASSLGSSGNTIYF

v_call: TRBV9
cdr3_aa: CASSARATGLDRHEQFF

v_call: TRBV2
cdr3_aa: CASRQGIDTDEQFF